The rows below give T cell receptor beta chains drawn from one sample of a study of radiotherapy plus CTLA-4 blockade in lung cancer. Libraries were prepared by immunoSEQ multiplex PCR; TCRdb keeps only in-frame clonotypes and omits some of them. The data show about 80,000 clones, about four fifths seen once. This material consisted of peripheral blood, taken from a patient treated with radiotherapy plus ipilimumab. The receptors derive from a human donor with non-small cell lung cancer whose response to radiotherapy plus ipilimumab could not be evaluated. Some clones in this sample may be carry-over from other donors' samples. Each CDR3 is given with its conserved first and last residue.

V: TRBV30; J: TRBJ1-6; CDR3: CAWSRDRDSSYNSPLHF
V: TRBV5-1; J: TRBJ1-1; CDR3: CASSLWGQKNTEAFF
V: TRBV5-1; J: TRBJ2-6; CDR3: CASRSVGGPGANVLTF
V: TRBV7-3; J: TRBJ1-1; CDR3: CASSLTRNTEAFF
V: TRBV9; J: -; CDR3: CASSVATGSYEQYF
V: TRBV11-2; J: TRBJ2-5; CDR3: CASSLNSNQETQYF
V: TRBV7-2; J: TRBJ2-5; CDR3: CASSLAGGSGGASGTQYF
V: TRBV19; J: TRBJ1-5; CDR3: CASSQRDRGPQPQHF
V: TRBV5-5; J: TRBJ2-1; CDR3: CASSLVGGRISNEQFF
V: TRBV7-9; J: TRBJ1-5; CDR3: CASSEQGAGQPQHF
V: TRBV19; J: TRBJ1-2; CDR3: CASSGTGNYGYTF
V: TRBV28; J: TRBJ2-6; CDR3: CACSSSGANVLTF
V: TRBV6-4; J: TRBJ1-2; CDR3: CASSDERGGSYGYTF
V: TRBV6-5; J: TRBJ1-6; CDR3: CASSLQGLDVSPLHF
V: TRBV2; J: TRBJ2-1; CDR3: CASSEDSGGAVGEQFF
V: TRBV6-5; J: TRBJ2-5; CDR3: CASSYSGGQETQYF
V: TRBV27; J: TRBJ2-7; CDR3: CASSYRQGNEQYF
V: TRBV10-3; J: TRBJ2-5; CDR3: CAISDTGEETQYF
V: TRBV6-6; J: TRBJ1-2; CDR3: CATRPPSGSNYGYTF
V: TRBV5-4; J: TRBJ2-1; CDR3: CASSFQLAGGHGEQFF
V: TRBV5-1; J: TRBJ2-1; CDR3: CASSGDSFGNEQFF
V: TRBV27; J: TRBJ2-1; CDR3: CASSFRDNSYNEQFF
V: TRBV29-1; J: TRBJ2-7; CDR3: CSVQGGQGADEQYF
V: TRBV7-6; J: TRBJ2-3; CDR3: CASSLVAGGPASTDTQYF